These 9 T cell receptor beta chains share one sample of origin, sequenced in a study of T cells after yellow fever vaccination. MiXCR was run by TCRdb on the 5' RACE reads, yielding one entry per CDR3 protein. The sample lists hundreds of thousands of distinct CDR3 sequences; around a tenth were seen once. This sample comprised PBMCs, obtained on the day of the first yellow fever vaccination. The receptors originated from a man between 18 and 29 years old who received the YFV17D yellow fever vaccine.

V is TRBV7-2 and J is TRBJ1-2, with a possible D match to TRBD1 (5 bases). Germline V gives CDR1 SGHTA, CDR2 FQGNSA. The CDR3 has 13 residues. The V and J ends lost 5 bases and 8 bases respectively, with 15 bases between them. CDR3 residues: CASSRTREGGYTF. As DNA, the CDR3 is TGTGCCAGCAGCCGCACCAGGGAGGGGGGCTACACCTTC.

This chain links TRBV5-4 with TRBJ2-2; 12 bases match TRBD2. V lost 3 bases and J lost 7; bases outside the gene matches: 7. From germline, CDR1 is SGHNT and CDR2 YYREEE (reference sequence). CDR3 length: 16 amino acids. This chain's CDR3 is CASSSGLAGSRGELFF. The CDR3 DNA follows: TGTGCCAGCAGCTCCGGACTAGCGGGGTCCCGCGGGGAGCTGTTTTTT. Complete variable domain (other parts from reference TRBV5-4 and TRBJ2-2): ETGVTQSPTHLIKTRGQQVTLRCSSQSGHNTVSWYQQALGQGPQFIFQYYREEENGRGNFPPRFSGLQFPNYSSELNVNALELDDSALYLCASSSGLAGSRGELFFGEGSRLTVL.

Worth noting for this clonotype: A much larger clone lies a single base off, so this may be a read error. The gene calls are TRBV9 and TRBJ2-2; no firm D call. Looked up from germline, CDR1 is SGDLS and CDR2 is YYNGEE. Trimming stripped 3 bases from V and 9 bases from J, with 6 bases between. This CDR3 has 11 residues. Written as DNA, the CDR3 is TGTGCCAGCAGCGGACCCCGGGAGCTGTTTTTT. It is translated as CASSGPRELFF.

This clonotype was seen ten or more times. CDR3 DNA sequence: TGCAGTGCTAAACTCTGGGGGGCCTACAATGAGCAGTTCTTC. It encodes CSAKLWGAYNEQFF. This chain uses TRBV20-1 with TRBJ2-1; TRBD2 might be the D (6 bases). Between the trimmed V and J ends, which lost 4 bases and 2 bases, there was a span of 12 bases. CDR3 length: 14 amino acids. The germline V gene encodes CDR1 DFQATT and CDR2 SNEGSKA (reference sequence).

The chain is built from TRBV20-1 and TRBJ2-3; 11 nucleotides line up with TRBD2. The trim removed 0 bases at V and 5 bases at J, leaving 7 bases unmatched. Germline loops: CDR1 DFQATT, CDR2 SNEGSKA (reference sequence). The CDR3 totals 16 residues. DNA for the CDR3: TGCAGTGCTAGAGATGTTAGCGGGGGGGCCGTAGATACGCAGTATTTT. The encoded protein is CSARDVSGGAVDTQYF.

Details on this clonotype: At one end the junction does not follow the germline gene, possibly because of a read error. The chain uses TRBV10-2 and TRBJ1-5, with a tentative D call TRBD1 (5 bases). CDR1 is WSHSY, CDR2 SAAADI, per germline. The CDR3 length is 14 residues. The CDR3 protein is CASSDYPGWQPPHF. DNA for the CDR3: TGCGCCAGCAGTGATTACCCAGGGTGGCAGCCCCCGCATTTT.

This clonotype was seen more than once but under ten times. The chain links TRBV4-2 to TRBJ2-2; 7 nucleotides match TRBD1. The CDR3 is 17 amino acids. Trimming at V came to 0 bases and at J to 5 bases, leaving 9 bases not matched to a gene. CDR1 and CDR2 from the germline V gene are LGHNA and YNFKEQ. The CDR3 DNA reads TGTGCCAGCAGCCAAGATGGGGCAGGGGGAATTACCGGGGAGCTGTTTTTT. This gives the protein CASSQDGAGGITGELFF.

The chain links TRBV6-5 to TRBJ2-7; 8 bases agree with TRBD2. The trim removed 8 bases at V and 6 bases at J, leaving 6 bases unmatched. Germline values: CDR1 MNHEY, CDR2 SVGAGI. The CDR3 consists of 12 residues. The CDR3 coding sequence is TGTGCCAGCGGCGGGGGGTACGGCGAGCAGTACTTC. Its translation is CASGGGYGEQYF.

The chain uses TRBV4-1 and TRBJ1-3; D gene uncertain. V lost 3 bases and J lost 0, with 12 bases in between. Per the germline V gene, CDR1 is MGHRA and CDR2 is YSYEKL. The CDR3 is 16 amino acids. The DNA of the CDR3 is TGCGCCAGCAGCCATGGATTTGGATACTCTGGAAACACCATATATTTT. Protein: CASSHGFGYSGNTIYF.